Sequencing of this T cell receptor beta chain was carried out in a study of shared clonotypes between healthy human individuals. Turning to the study itself: CD8 memory received one plate per donor, CD8 naive two, CD4 memory three and CD4 naive three.

Some clones are missing from TCRdb's copy, which holds only in-frame ones; the method was immunoSEQ multiplex PCR. This sample has about 1.1 million clones, with 70% to 80% found just once. Study results and limitations: How much donors shared clonotypes was expected to be affected by sequencing depth. A limitation of the genetic and exposure-history diversity represented arose from few donors.

Regarding this clone: The target antigen is unknown. Other DNA sequences in this specimen translate into the identical CDR3.

Adult donors, all healthy and HIV-negative, had no recent acute infections or vaccinations. The sequence derives from a man younger than 35 in good health. Some clones in this sample may be carry-over from other donors' samples. The specimen sequenced was memory CD4+ T cells from PBMCs. Regarding subset: CD45RA-negative fraction.

The CDR3 loop is CASSLRMNTEAFF. CDR3 bases: TGTGCCAGCAGCTTGCGCATGAACACTGAAGCTTTCTTT. The chain recombines TRBV7-9 with TRBJ1-1; D is uncertain. Trimming stripped 3 bases from V and 0 bases from J, with 5 bases between. From germline, CDR1 is SEHNR and CDR2 FQNEAQ (reference sequence). This CDR3 has 13 residues.